This T cell receptor (beta chain) was obtained from a study of shared clonotypes between healthy human individuals. A remark on this clone: Its antigen is not known.

Assay used: immunoSEQ multiplex PCR; TCRdb lists only in-frame clones, some missing. This repertoire shows about 1 million clones, about 75% found once; its top ten account for roughly 1.4%. Germline V gene data show CDR1 as MNHEY and CDR2 as SVGAGI. This CDR3 is built from 15 residues. The V gene end was trimmed by 4 bases and the J gene end by 8 bases; junction bases not matched to a gene: 12. Study-wide points: When compared with the clonotypes that were shared by all four sorted-subset donors, the non-shared clonotypes turned out to have lower generation probabilities. Around 5.4% of naive CD4 clonotypes were common to a handful of donors.

The sample comprised memory CD4+ T cells sorted from blood. As to subset: CD45RA-negative fraction. The TCR originated in a young man in good health. This chain connects TRBV6-5 to TRBJ1-2; TRBD1 matches at 8 bases. The CDR3 protein is CASSSTPGQAKGYTF. CDR3 in DNA: TGTGCCAGCAGTTCAACCCCGGGACAGGCTAAAGGCTACACCTTC.